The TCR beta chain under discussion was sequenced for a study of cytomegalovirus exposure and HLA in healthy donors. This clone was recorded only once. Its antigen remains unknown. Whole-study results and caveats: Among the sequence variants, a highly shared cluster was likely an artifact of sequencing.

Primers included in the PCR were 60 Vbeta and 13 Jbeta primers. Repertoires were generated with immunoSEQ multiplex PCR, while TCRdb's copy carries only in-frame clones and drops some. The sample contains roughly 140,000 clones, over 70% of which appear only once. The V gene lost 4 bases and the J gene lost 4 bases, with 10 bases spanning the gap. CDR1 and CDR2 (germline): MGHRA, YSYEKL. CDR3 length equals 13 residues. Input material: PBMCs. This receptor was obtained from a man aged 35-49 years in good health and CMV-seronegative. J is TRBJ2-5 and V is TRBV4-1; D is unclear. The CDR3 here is CASSPIGGETQYF. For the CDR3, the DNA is TGCGCCAGCAGCCCCATCGGCGGAGAGACCCAGTACTTC.